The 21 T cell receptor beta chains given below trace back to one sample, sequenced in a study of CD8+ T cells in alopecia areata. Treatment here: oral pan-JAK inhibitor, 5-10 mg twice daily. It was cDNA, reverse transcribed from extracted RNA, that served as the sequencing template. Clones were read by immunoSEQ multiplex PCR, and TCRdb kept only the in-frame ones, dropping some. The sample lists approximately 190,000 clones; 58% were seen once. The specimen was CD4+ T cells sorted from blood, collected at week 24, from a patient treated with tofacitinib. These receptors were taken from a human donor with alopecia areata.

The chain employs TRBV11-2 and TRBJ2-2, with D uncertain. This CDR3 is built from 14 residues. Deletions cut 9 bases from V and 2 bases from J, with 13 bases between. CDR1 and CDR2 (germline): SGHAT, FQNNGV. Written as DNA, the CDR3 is TGTGCCAGTATGAATTTGGGAAACACCGGGGAGCTGTTTTTT. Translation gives CASMNLGNTGELFF.

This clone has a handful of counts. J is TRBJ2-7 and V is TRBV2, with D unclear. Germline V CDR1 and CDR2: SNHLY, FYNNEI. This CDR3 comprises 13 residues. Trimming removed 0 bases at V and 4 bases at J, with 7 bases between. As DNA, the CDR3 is TGTGCCAGCAGTGAAGCCCAAGTATACGAGCAGTACTTC. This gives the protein CASSEAQVYEQYF.

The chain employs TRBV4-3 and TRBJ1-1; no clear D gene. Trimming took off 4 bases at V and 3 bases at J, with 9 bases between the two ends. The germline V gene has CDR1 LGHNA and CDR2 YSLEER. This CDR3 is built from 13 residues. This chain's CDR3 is CASSRDTYTEAFF. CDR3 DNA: TGCGCCAGCAGCCGCGACACCTACACTGAAGCTTTCTTT.

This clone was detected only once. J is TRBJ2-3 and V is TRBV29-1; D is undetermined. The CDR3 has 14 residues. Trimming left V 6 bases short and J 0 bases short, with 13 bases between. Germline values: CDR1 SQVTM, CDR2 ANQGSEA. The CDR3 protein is CSVMSVSSTDTQYF. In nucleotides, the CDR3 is TGCAGCGTGATGTCCGTCTCTAGCACAGATACGCAGTATTTT.

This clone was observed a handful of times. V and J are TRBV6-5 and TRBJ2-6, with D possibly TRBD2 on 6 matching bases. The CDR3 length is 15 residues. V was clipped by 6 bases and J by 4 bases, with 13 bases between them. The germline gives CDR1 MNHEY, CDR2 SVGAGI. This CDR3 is CASSPASGGANVLTF. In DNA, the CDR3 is TGTGCCAGCAGCCCCGCAAGCGGGGGGGCCAACGTCCTGACTTTC.

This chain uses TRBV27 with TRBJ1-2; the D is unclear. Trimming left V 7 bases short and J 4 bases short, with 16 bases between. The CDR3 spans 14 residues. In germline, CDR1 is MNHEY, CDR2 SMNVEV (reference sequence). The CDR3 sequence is CASIETRRFYGYTF. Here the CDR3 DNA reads TGTGCCAGCATCGAAACCCGCAGATTCTATGGCTACACCTTC.

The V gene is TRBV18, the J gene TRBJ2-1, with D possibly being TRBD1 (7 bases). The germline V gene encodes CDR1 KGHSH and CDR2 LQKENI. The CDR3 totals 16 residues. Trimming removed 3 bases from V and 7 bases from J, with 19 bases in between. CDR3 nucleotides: TGTGCCAGCTCACCGCAGACAGGGACTGTGGGGAATGAGCAGTTCTTC. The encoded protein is CASSPQTGTVGNEQFF.

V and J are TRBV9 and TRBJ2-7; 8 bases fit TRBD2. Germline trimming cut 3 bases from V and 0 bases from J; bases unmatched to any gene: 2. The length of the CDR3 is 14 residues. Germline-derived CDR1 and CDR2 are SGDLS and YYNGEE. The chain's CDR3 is CASSGGTSSYEQYF. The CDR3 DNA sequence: TGTGCCAGCAGCGGCGGGACTAGCTCCTACGAGCAGTACTTC.

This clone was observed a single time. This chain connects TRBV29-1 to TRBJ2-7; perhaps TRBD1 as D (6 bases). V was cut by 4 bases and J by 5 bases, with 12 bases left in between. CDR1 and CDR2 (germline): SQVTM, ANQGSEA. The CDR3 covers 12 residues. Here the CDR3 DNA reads TGCAGCGTTGGTTCAGGGGTCCACGAGCAGTACTTC. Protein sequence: CSVGSGVHEQYF.

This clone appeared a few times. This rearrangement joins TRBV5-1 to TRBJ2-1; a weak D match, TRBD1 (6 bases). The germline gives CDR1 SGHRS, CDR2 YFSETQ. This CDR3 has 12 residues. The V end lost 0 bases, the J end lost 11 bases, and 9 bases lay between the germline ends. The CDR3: CASSLDRVQQFF. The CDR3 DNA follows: TGCGCCAGCAGCTTGGACAGGGTTCAGCAGTTCTTC.

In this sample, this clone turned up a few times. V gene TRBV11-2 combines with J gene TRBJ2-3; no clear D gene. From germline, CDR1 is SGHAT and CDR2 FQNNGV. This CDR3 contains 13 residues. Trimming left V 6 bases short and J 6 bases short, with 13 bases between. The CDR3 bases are TGTGCCAGCAGGCTTTCCCGGGCTGATACGCAGTATTTT. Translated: CASRLSRADTQYF. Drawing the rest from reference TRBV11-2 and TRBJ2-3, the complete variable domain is EAGVAQSPRYKIIEKRQSVAFWCNPISGHATLYWYQQILGQGPKLLIQFQNNGVVDDSQLPKDRFSAERLKGVDSTLKIQPAKLEDSAVYLCASRLSRADTQYFGPGTRLTVL.

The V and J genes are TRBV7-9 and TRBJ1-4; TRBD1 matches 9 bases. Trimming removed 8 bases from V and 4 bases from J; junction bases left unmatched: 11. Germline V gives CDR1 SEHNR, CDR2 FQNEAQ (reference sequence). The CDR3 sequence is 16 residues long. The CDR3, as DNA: TGTGCCAGCTCCGGGACAGGGATCAGTGGTAATGAAAAACTGTTTTTT. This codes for CASSGTGISGNEKLFF.

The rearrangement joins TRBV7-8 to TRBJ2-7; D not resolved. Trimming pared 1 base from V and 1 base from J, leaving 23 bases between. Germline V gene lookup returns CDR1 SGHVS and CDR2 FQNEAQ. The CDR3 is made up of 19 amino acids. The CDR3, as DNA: TGTGCCAGCAGCTTAGGTGGTGGCCAGGCGATCTTAAGGTCCTACGAGCAGTACTTC. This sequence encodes CASSLGGGQAILRSYEQYF.

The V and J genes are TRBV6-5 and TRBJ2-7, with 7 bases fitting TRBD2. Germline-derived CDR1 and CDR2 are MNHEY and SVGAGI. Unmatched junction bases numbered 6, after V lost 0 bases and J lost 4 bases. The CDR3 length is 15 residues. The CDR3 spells CASSYSGLTSYEQYF. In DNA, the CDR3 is TGTGCCAGCAGTTACTCGGGACTAACCTCTTACGAGCAGTACTTC.

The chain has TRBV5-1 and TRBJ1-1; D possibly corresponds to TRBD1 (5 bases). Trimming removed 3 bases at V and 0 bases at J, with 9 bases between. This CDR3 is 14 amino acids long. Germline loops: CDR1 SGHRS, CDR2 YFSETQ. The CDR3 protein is CASSWGRLNTEAFF. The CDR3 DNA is TGCGCCAGCAGCTGGGGACGGCTGAACACTGAAGCTTTCTTT.

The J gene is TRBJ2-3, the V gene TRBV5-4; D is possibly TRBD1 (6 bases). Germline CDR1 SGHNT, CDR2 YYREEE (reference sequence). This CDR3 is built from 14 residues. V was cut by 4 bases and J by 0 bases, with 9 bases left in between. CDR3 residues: CASSRQASTDTQYF. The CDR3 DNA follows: TGTGCCAGCAGCCGACAGGCTAGCACAGATACGCAGTATTTT.

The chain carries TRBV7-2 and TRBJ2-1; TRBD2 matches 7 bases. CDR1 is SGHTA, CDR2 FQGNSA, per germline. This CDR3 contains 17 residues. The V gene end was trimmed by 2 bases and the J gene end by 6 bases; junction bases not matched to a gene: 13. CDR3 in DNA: TGTGCCAGCAGCTTATTAGCGGGCCCTCGAGGACGCAATGAGCAGTTCTTC. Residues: CASSLLAGPRGRNEQFF.

Here the CDR3 reads CASSLARGRTEAFF. CDR3 bases: TGTGCCAGCAGCTTAGCGCGGGGTCGAACTGAAGCTTTCTTT. The rearrangement joins TRBV7-9 to TRBJ1-1; D gene ambiguous. V was shortened by 0 bases and J by 5 bases, with 10 bases between the two germline ends. Germline V gene sequence: CDR1 SEHNR, CDR2 FQNEAQ (reference sequence). The CDR3 consists of 14 residues.

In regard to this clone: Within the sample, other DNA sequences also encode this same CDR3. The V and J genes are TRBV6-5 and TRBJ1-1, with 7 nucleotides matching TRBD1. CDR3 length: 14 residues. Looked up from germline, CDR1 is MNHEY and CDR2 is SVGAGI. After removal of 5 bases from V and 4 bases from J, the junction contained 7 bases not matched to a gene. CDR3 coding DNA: TGTGCCAGCAGTCCTAGGGGGCTAGGCACTGAAGCTTTCTTT. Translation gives CASSPRGLGTEAFF.

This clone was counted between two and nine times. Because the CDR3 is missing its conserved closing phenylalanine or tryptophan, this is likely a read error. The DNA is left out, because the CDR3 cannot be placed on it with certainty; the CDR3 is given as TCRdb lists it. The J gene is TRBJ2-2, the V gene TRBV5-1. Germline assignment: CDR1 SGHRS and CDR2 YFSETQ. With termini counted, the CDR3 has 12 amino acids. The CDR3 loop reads CASSWYRGRGDD.

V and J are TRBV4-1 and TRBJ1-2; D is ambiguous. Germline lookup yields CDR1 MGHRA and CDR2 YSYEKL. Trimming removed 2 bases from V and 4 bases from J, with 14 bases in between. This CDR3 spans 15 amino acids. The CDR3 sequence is CASSQRGGEVYGYTF. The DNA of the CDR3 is TGCGCCAGCAGCCAACGGGGAGGTGAGGTCTATGGCTACACCTTC.